The 24 T cell receptor beta chains listed next were all sequenced from one sample in a study of prognosis after radiotherapy for stage I lung cancer. It was by two-round multiplex PCR that TCR beta CDR3 was amplified from genomic DNA. Gene-specific primers for each TRBV and TRBJ gene drove first-round PCR. Each CDR3 protein is one row after TCRdb ran MiXCR on the multiplex PCR reads. Here the sample spans roughly 30,000 distinct CDR3 sequences, approximately 35% being singletons. The specimen comprised PBMCs, sampled before or after stereotactic body radiation therapy (not recorded which). Receptors originate from a donor over 45 with non-small cell lung cancer.

The V gene is TRBV6-1, the J gene TRBJ1-1, with 10 nucleotides matching TRBD1. The CDR3 covers 13 residues. In germline, CDR1 is MNHNS, CDR2 SASEGT. With 7 bases clipped from V and 5 bases from J, the junction kept 4 bases outside the gene matches. CDR3 nucleotide sequence: TGTGCCAGCACCGGGACAGGGGTGACTGAAGCTTTCTTT. It specifies CASTGTGVTEAFF.

Ten or more counts support this clonotype. This rearrangement joins TRBV30 to TRBJ1-5; 7 bases are shared with TRBD1. The J segment lost 7 bases and the V segment lost 0 bases, leaving 9 bases of the junction unmatched. The CDR3 contains 15 residues. In germline, CDR1 is GTSNPN, CDR2 SVGIG (reference sequence). CDR3 sequence reads: CAWSVRDRVGQPQHF. The CDR3 DNA reads as TGTGCCTGGAGTGTACGCGACAGGGTAGGGCAGCCCCAGCATTTT.

V and J are TRBV19 and TRBJ2-3, with TRBD2 matching over 13 bases. The CDR3 runs to 17 residues. After removal of 2 bases from V and 0 bases from J, the junction contained 2 bases not matched to a gene. Germline-derived CDR1 and CDR2 are LNHDA and SQIVND (reference sequence). CDR3 nucleotide sequence: TGTGCCAGTAGTATACCGGGACTAGCGGGAAGCACAGATACGCAGTATTTT. It yields the protein CASSIPGLAGSTDTQYF.

This clonotype was counted at least ten times. This chain connects TRBV5-5 to TRBJ2-3; TRBD1 matches 8 bases. With 3 bases clipped from V and 2 bases from J, the junction kept 11 bases outside the gene matches. CDR3 length: 17 residues. The germline CDR1 and CDR2 sequences are SGHKS and YYEKEE (reference sequence). The CDR3: CASSSDLTGGDTDTQYF. CDR3 sequence (DNA): TGTGCCAGCAGCTCAGACCTCACAGGGGGAGACACAGATACGCAGTATTTT. The variable domain in full, completed from reference TRBV5-5 and TRBJ2-3, reads DAGVTQSPTHLIKTRGQQVTLRCSPISGHKSVSWYQQVLGQGPQFIFQYYEKEERGRGNFPDRFSARQFPNYSSELNVNALLLGDSALYLCASSSDLTGGDTDTQYFGPGTRLTVL.

This clonotype was seen many times. V gene TRBV9 combines with J gene TRBJ1-6, with 10 bases lining up with TRBD1. J lost 7 bases, V lost 3 bases, and 1 base had no gene match. The CDR3 loop spans 14 amino acids. CDR1 is SGDLS, CDR2 YYNGEE, per germline. The CDR3 reads CASSGQGANSPLHF. DNA of the CDR3: TGTGCCAGCAGCGGACAGGGGGCAAATTCACCCCTCCACTTT.

This clonotype was detected a few times. Just one base apart from a much larger clone, this may be a read error. This chain joins TRBV6-1 and TRBJ2-5, with TRBD1 matching over 7 bases. CDR1 is MNHNS, CDR2 SASEGT, per germline. The length of the CDR3 is 13 residues. The CDR3 DNA reads as TGTGCCTGCAGCCAGACAGGGTTGGAGACCCAGTACTTC. It yields the protein CACSQTGLETQYF.

The rearrangement joins TRBV6-9 to TRBJ2-1, with 8 bases matching TRBD1. There are 14 residues in the CDR3. Germline V gene data show CDR1 as MNHGY and CDR2 as SVAAGI. The ends lost 3 bases at V and 9 bases at J; junction bases unmatched: 7. The CDR3 DNA reads as TGTGCCAGCAGTTACTCTGGACAGGGAGGTGAGCAGTTCTTC. It specifies CASSYSGQGGEQFF.

This clonotype was seen at least ten times. The chain uses TRBV6-1 and TRBJ1-4; TRBD1 is a possible D gene (5 bases). CDR1 is MNHNS and CDR2 is SASEGT in the germline V gene. This CDR3 is 15 amino acids long. V was trimmed by 6 bases and J by 4 bases, leaving 15 bases between them. CDR3 loop: CASRTGRGGNEKLFF. The CDR3 DNA follows: TGTGCCAGCAGGACGGGAAGGGGCGGTAATGAAAAACTGTTTTTT.

With regard to this clonotype: This may come from a read error, since a much larger clone is one base off. This CDR3 is CATRDSLNGQFF. In nucleotides, the CDR3 is TGTGCCACCCGGGACAGTCTAAATGGGCAGTTCTTC. V and J are TRBV24-1 and TRBJ2-1; 7 bases are shared with TRBD1. The CDR3 has 12 residues. The germline gives CDR1 KGHDR, CDR2 SFDVKD.

This clonotype was recorded at least ten times. The chain combines TRBV20-1 with TRBJ1-1; D remains unclear. Trimming removed 1 base at V and 8 bases at J, with 8 bases between. CDR3 size: 11 residues. CDR1 is DFQATT, CDR2 SNEGSKA, per germline (reference sequence). Written as DNA, the CDR3 is TGCAGTGCTAGAGGGGGAACCGAAGCTTTCTTT. Translating gives CSARGGTEAFF.

This clonotype was observed at least ten times. This chain links TRBV5-1 with TRBJ2-4; TRBD1 matches at 8 bases. CDR3 length: 15 amino acids. Per germline, CDR1 SGHRS and CDR2 YFSETQ. The ends lost 4 bases at V and 1 base at J; junction bases unmatched: 4. In DNA form, the CDR3 reads TGCGCCAGCAGCCCGAGACAGGGGGCCAAAAACATTCAGTACTTC. Protein product: CASSPRQGAKNIQYF. Based on the CDR3 plus reference TRBV5-1 and TRBJ2-4, the full variable domain is KAGVTQTPRYLIKTRGQQVTLSCSPISGHRSVSWYQQTPGQGLQFLFEYFSETQRNKGNFPGRFSGRQFSNSRSEMNVSTLELGDSALYLCASSPRQGAKNIQYFGAGTRLSVL.

As regards this clonotype: Germline is not matched at one junction end, which may reflect a read error. The gene calls are TRBV12-3 or TRBV12-4 and TRBJ2-2; perhaps D is TRBD1 or TRBD2 (5 bases each). CDR3 length: 15 amino acids. CDR3 loop: CASSFRHGGTGELFF. Written as DNA, the CDR3 is TGTGCCAGCAGTTTCCGGCATGGGGGTACCGGGGAGCTGTTCTTT.

In its sample, this clonotype was seen many times. The chain uses TRBV5-5 and TRBJ2-7; possibly TRBD1 for D (5 bases). From germline, CDR1 is SGHKS and CDR2 YYEKEE (reference sequence). V was pared by 2 bases and J by 6 bases, with 9 bases between. The CDR3 loop spans 12 amino acids. CDR3 sequence (DNA): TGTGCCAGCAGCTTCAGGGTAGGCGAGCAGTACTTC. It specifies CASSFRVGEQYF.

For the CDR3, the DNA is TGTGCCAGCAGCTTAGGGTTATCGGGGGGAGTAGATACGCAGTATTTT. This encodes CASSLGLSGGVDTQYF. The rearrangement uses TRBV7-2 and TRBJ2-3; TRBD2 aligns across 7 bases. This CDR3 comprises 16 residues. Germline lookup yields CDR1 SGHTA and CDR2 FQGNSA. V lost 1 base to trimming and J lost 5 bases; unmatched junction nucleotides: 9.

This clonotype was seen ten or more times. The gene calls are TRBV7-8 and TRBJ1-6; 9 bases are shared with TRBD1. The V gene end was trimmed by 2 bases and the J gene end by 9 bases; junction bases not matched to a gene: 8. CDR1 SGHVS and CDR2 FQNEAQ come from the germline V gene. The CDR3 covers 16 residues. The CDR3 nucleotides are TGTGCCAGCAGCTTAATTGGACAGGGGTTGGGTTCACCCCTCCACTTT. As protein: CASSLIGQGLGSPLHF.

J is TRBJ1-2 and V is TRBV7-2; D gene uncertain. Trimming took 1 base from V and 10 from J, leaving 16 bases between them. The CDR3 covers 14 residues. Germline V gene lookup returns CDR1 SGHTA and CDR2 FQGNSA. The CDR3 sequence: CASSLEQVADAYTF. CDR3 DNA: TGTGCCAGCAGCTTAGAGCAGGTGGCTGATGCCTACACCTTC.

Ten or more counts support this clonotype. The chain employs TRBV15 and TRBJ1-6; D gene uncertain. The CDR3 totals 14 residues. The ends were cut back, 3 bases at V and 6 bases at J, with 9 bases in the middle. Germline lookup yields CDR1 LNHNV and CDR2 YYDKDF (reference sequence). CDR3 protein: CATSSGVVNSPLHF. The CDR3 DNA reads TGTGCCACCAGCAGTGGGGTCGTTAATTCACCCCTCCACTTT.

The chain employs TRBV12-3 or TRBV12-4 and TRBJ2-6, with TRBD1 identical over 7 bases. With V trimmed by 6 bases and J by 12 bases, 17 bases remained unmatched. This CDR3 has 16 residues. The CDR3 sequence is CASRKTGAYGDSVLTF. For the CDR3, the DNA is TGTGCCAGCAGAAAAACAGGTGCTTATGGGGACAGCGTCCTGACTTTC.

With respect to this clonotype: Mismatch with germline at one junction end may stem from a read error. This chain uses TRBV7-9 with TRBJ1-4; maybe TRBD1 (6 bases). Germline-derived CDR1 and CDR2 are SEHNR and FQNEAQ (reference sequence). The CDR3 is made up of 16 amino acids. The DNA of the CDR3 is TGTGGCAGCAGCCCGGACAGCCCTGAGAGTAATGAAAAACTGTTTTTT. The encoded protein is CGSSPDSPESNEKLFF.

This clonotype appeared many times. The rearrangement links TRBV5-1 to TRBJ2-3; 11 nucleotides line up with TRBD2. In germline, CDR1 is SGHRS, CDR2 YFSETQ. Unmatched junction bases numbered 14, after V lost 0 bases and J lost 5 bases. The CDR3 contains 19 residues. CDR3 amino acids: CASSLVGFVAGGPGDTQYF. CDR3 nucleotide sequence: TGCGCCAGCAGCTTGGTGGGGTTTGTAGCGGGGGGGCCAGGAGATACGCAGTATTTT.

As regards this clonotype: This likely traces to a read error, being one base from a far larger clone. The rearrangement joins TRBV6-2 or TRBV6-3 to TRBJ2-5; the match to TRBD2 covers 12 bases. The assigned J gene may be wrong: the sequence end matches TRBJ2-1 better. There are 16 residues in the CDR3. In germline, CDR1 is MNHEY, CDR2 SVGEGT. CDR3 nucleotide sequence: TGTGCCAGCAGTTCCCCTAGCGGGGGGGCCTGGAATGAGCAGTTCTTC. It codes for CASSSPSGGAWNEQFF.

The sample holds many counts of this clonotype. V and J are TRBV3-1 and TRBJ2-5; D not resolved. Germline assignment: CDR1 LGHDT and CDR2 YNNKEL (reference sequence). The CDR3 spans 11 residues. The V gene lost 8 bases and the J gene lost 7 bases, with 11 bases spanning the gap. This CDR3 is CASLGSGTQYF. In DNA form, the CDR3 reads TGTGCCAGCTTAGGTTCGGGGACCCAGTACTTC.

As concerns this clonotype: A read error is possible here, since a much larger clone lies one base away. The rearrangement joins TRBV7-3 to TRBJ2-2; 8 bases are shared with TRBD1. The germline CDR1 and CDR2 sequences are SGHTA and FQGTGA. Trimming cost V 8 bases and J 3 bases; bases outside gene matches: 5. The CDR3 loop spans 14 amino acids. CDR3 DNA sequence: TGTGCCAGCCTGGCAGGGGGCGACACCGGGGAGCTGTTTTTT. It specifies CASLAGGDTGELFF.

This clonotype has at least ten counts. The chain is built from TRBV9 and TRBJ2-7; weak D call: TRBD2 (7 bases). Trimming left V 4 bases short and J 3 bases short, with 11 bases between. The CDR3 consists of 13 residues. Germline loops: CDR1 SGDLS, CDR2 YYNGEE. CDR3 sequence reads: CASSTRGGYEQYF. The CDR3 DNA follows: TGTGCCAGCAGCACGAGGGGGGGCTACGAGCAGTACTTC.